This T cell receptor (beta chain) was recovered during a study of spatial heterogeneity in lung cancer. TCRdb called the 5' RACE reads again in MiXCR, with one record for every CDR3 protein. The sample carries 95,000 to 130,000 distinct CDR3 sequences, less than 15% recorded once. Time point defined: blood at routine non-recurrence follow-up after resection. Whole RNA from tumor, nontumor lung or frozen PBMC was sequenced unsorted. The ends were cut back, 5 bases at V and 1 base at J, with 15 bases in the middle. The germline CDR1 and CDR2 sequences are SGHNT and YYREEE (reference sequence). The CDR3 has 15 amino acids.

The sequence derives from a male donor with early-stage non-small cell lung cancer. The sequences come from PBMCs, collected at follow-up. The chain combines TRBV5-4 with TRBJ1-1; D possibly corresponds to TRBD1 (5 bases). The CDR3 here is CASRLELGGNTEAFF. Here the CDR3 DNA reads TGTGCCAGCAGGCTTGAATTGGGGGGGAACACTGAAGCTTTCTTT. Supplemented by reference TRBV5-4 and TRBJ1-1, the full variable domain reads ETGVTQSPTHLIKTRGQQVTLRCSSQSGHNTVSWYQQALGQGPQFIFQYYREEENGRGNFPPRFSGLQFPNYSSELNVNALELDDSALYLCASRLELGGNTEAFFGQGTRLTVV.